Detailed here is one T cell receptor (beta chain). These data originate in a study of cytomegalovirus exposure and HLA in healthy donors. The PCR used 60 Vbeta and 13 Jbeta primers. Profiling relied on immunoSEQ multiplex PCR, and the TCRdb table lists in-frame clones only, not all of them. The sample records approximately 130,000 clones, 85% to 90% being singletons. The CDR3 has 14 amino acids. The germline V and J ends were trimmed by 1 base and 6 bases, with 13 bases remaining between them. From germline, CDR1 is SGHRS and CDR2 YFSETQ. Sequencing used PBMCs. This TCR came from a young woman in good health and CMV-seronegative. This chain connects TRBV5-1 to TRBJ1-1; a possible D gene is TRBD1 (6 bases). The CDR3 bases are TGCGCCAGCAGCTTGACAGGGAGTGGGGCTGAAGCTTTCTTT. Its protein is CASSLTGSGAEAFF.